The 25 T cell receptor beta chains reported below all come from one sample, sequenced in a study of blood T cell repertoires in COVID-19. Libraries were prepared by immunoSEQ multiplex PCR; TCRdb keeps only in-frame clonotypes and omits some of them. The table has fewer than 500,000 clones, around 84% seen once. The sequenced sample was peripheral blood. Receptors were obtained from a human donor with acute or convalescent COVID-19. The donor label of this sample is uncertain.

This clone appeared a single time. This CDR3 is CASSSPSIAGNTIYF. The CDR3 DNA sequence: TGTGCCAGCTCATCCCCCAGTATTGCTGGAAACACCATATATTTT. The chain joins TRBV18 to TRBJ1-3; D is undetermined. The CDR3 is 15 amino acids. Germline CDR1 reads KGHSH; CDR2 reads LQKENI. Trimming removed 5 bases at V and 2 bases at J, with 13 bases between.

The sample holds many counts of this clone. The gene calls are TRBV6-1 and TRBJ1-5, with D uncertain. Germline CDR1 MNHNS, CDR2 SASEGT. The germline V and J ends were trimmed by 4 bases and 1 base, with 17 bases remaining between them. The CDR3 is 17 residues long. Written as DNA, the CDR3 is TGTGCCAGCAGTGGCTCAGAGGGCCTGGGAAGCAATCAGCCCCAGCATTTT. Translation: CASSGSEGLGSNQPQHF.

This chain uses TRBV5-1 with TRBJ2-3; the match to TRBD2 covers 8 bases. The CDR3 contains 15 residues. Trimming removed 0 bases from V and 2 bases from J; junction bases left unmatched: 2. Germline V gene data show CDR1 as SGHRS and CDR2 as YFSETQ. For the CDR3, the DNA is TGCGCCAGCAGCTTGGAGCGGGGGCCCACAGATACGCAGTATTTT. Its translation: CASSLERGPTDTQYF.

The rearrangement uses TRBV5-1 and TRBJ2-7; 9 positions match TRBD1. The germline V gene has CDR1 SGHRS and CDR2 YFSETQ. V lost 1 base and J lost 3; bases outside the gene matches: 5. The CDR3 is made up of 15 amino acids. CDR3 nucleotides: TGCGCCAGCAGCTTGTCAGGGACAGGGTTCTACGAGCAGTACTTC. This translates into CASSLSGTGFYEQYF.

V is TRBV4-1 and J is TRBJ1-2, with D possibly matching TRBD1 (5 bases). CDR3 length: 13 amino acids. CDR1 and CDR2 (germline): MGHRA, YSYEKL. The V gene lost 0 bases and the J gene lost 6 bases, with 8 bases spanning the gap. The CDR3 DNA follows: TGCGCCAGCAGCCAAGAATACAGGAATGGCTACACCTTC. It codes for CASSQEYRNGYTF.

The J gene is TRBJ1-1, the V gene TRBV19, with 8 bases lining up with TRBD1. The CDR3 has 16 amino acids. The V and J ends lost 5 bases and 4 bases, in that order; junction bases with no gene match: 12. Germline CDR1 is LNHDA and CDR2 is SQIVND (reference sequence). CDR3 loop: CASSLQYTGTGTEAFF. CDR3 nucleotide sequence: TGTGCCAGTAGTCTCCAATACACCGGGACAGGCACTGAAGCTTTCTTT. Complete variable domain (other parts from reference TRBV19 and TRBJ1-1): DGGITQSPKYLFRKEGQNVTLSCEQNLNHDAMYWYRQDPGQGLRLIYYSQIVNDFQKGDIAEGYSVSREKKESFPLTVTSAQKNPTAFYLCASSLQYTGTGTEAFFGQGTRLTVV.

This clone has just one count. V gene TRBV4-2 combines with J gene TRBJ2-7; D is possibly TRBD2 (6 bases). Germline V gene lookup returns CDR1 LGHNA and CDR2 YNFKEQ. Trimming left V 0 bases short and J 3 bases short, with 6 bases between. This CDR3 has 13 amino acids. The CDR3 coding sequence is TGTGCCAGCAGCCAAGAGCGGGGCTACGAGCAGTACTTC. Amino acids: CASSQERGYEQYF.

This clone was counted between two and nine times. This chain joins TRBV7-9 and TRBJ1-4; 9 bases line up with TRBD1. Unmatched junction bases numbered 8, after V lost 5 bases and J lost 4 bases. The CDR3 is made up of 16 amino acids. Germline V gene data show CDR1 as SEHNR and CDR2 as FQNEAQ (reference sequence). The DNA of the CDR3 is TGTGCCAGCAGCCCTGCTAGGACAGGGGATAATGAAAAACTGTTTTTT. Its translation: CASSPARTGDNEKLFF.

This chain uses TRBV7-2 with TRBJ1-2; tentative D call: TRBD1 (6 bases). CDR3 length: 12 amino acids. Germline V gene sequence: CDR1 SGHTA, CDR2 FQGNSA. The V gene lost 3 bases and the J gene lost 4 bases, with 6 bases spanning the gap. CDR3 sequence (DNA): TGTGCCAGCAGCTTGGACAGCTATGGCTACACCTTC. Encoded protein: CASSLDSYGYTF.

The chain carries TRBV6-5 and TRBJ2-1; the D gene is possibly TRBD2 (7 bases). The CDR3 is 14 residues long. The germline V gene has CDR1 MNHEY and CDR2 SVGAGI. V was shortened by 8 bases and J by 0 bases, with 11 bases between the two germline ends. The CDR3 reads CASGGDTSYNEQFF. The DNA of the CDR3 is TGTGCCAGCGGGGGGGACACCTCCTACAATGAGCAGTTCTTC.

A few counts support this clone. This sequence joins TRBV18 and TRBJ1-5; the D gene is possibly TRBD1 (6 bases). The germline V and J ends were trimmed by 3 bases and 3 bases, with 15 bases remaining between them. The germline gives CDR1 KGHSH, CDR2 LQKENI. The CDR3 runs 16 residues. The CDR3 is CASSPATGRLNQPQHF. DNA of the CDR3: TGTGCCAGCTCACCGGCGACAGGTAGGCTCAATCAGCCCCAGCATTTT.

This clone was counted between two and nine times. The gene calls are TRBV11-3 and TRBJ2-1; D is possibly TRBD2 (6 bases). Looked up from germline, CDR1 is SGHNT and CDR2 is YENEEA. The CDR3 contains 14 residues. Trimming took off 5 bases at V and 7 bases at J, with 15 bases between the two ends. CDR3 loop: CASSPFGSKNEQFF. The CDR3 nucleotides are TGTGCCAGCAGCCCCTTCGGGAGTAAGAATGAGCAGTTCTTC.

This chain uses TRBV5-1 with TRBJ2-1, with 11 bases aligning to TRBD2. CDR1 SGHRS and CDR2 YFSETQ come from the germline V gene. This CDR3 region has 14 residues. V lost 9 bases and J lost 2; bases outside the gene matches: 4. CDR3 bases: TGCGCCAACTGTAGCGGGAGGGCCTACAATGAGCAGTTCTTC. It specifies CANCSGRAYNEQFF.

As for this clone: Within the sample, other DNA sequences also encode this same CDR3. This chain uses TRBV6-5 with TRBJ1-2, with TRBD1 matching over 9 bases. Germline V gene data show CDR1 as MNHEY and CDR2 as SVGAGI. J lost 2 bases, V lost 6 bases, and 4 bases had no gene match. The CDR3 spans 14 residues. The CDR3 nucleotides read TGTGCCAGCAGCAAGGACAGGGGAAACTATGGCTACACCTTC. As protein: CASSKDRGNYGYTF.

V is TRBV27 and J is TRBJ1-1, with no clear D. The CDR3 spans 18 residues. Per the germline V gene, CDR1 is MNHEY and CDR2 is SMNVEV (reference sequence). V was shortened by 5 bases and J by 1 base, with 23 bases between the two germline ends. The CDR3 protein is CASSPSMREFKENTEAFF. CDR3 in DNA: TGTGCCAGCAGTCCCTCCATGAGGGAATTTAAAGAGAACACTGAAGCTTTCTTT.

The chain couples TRBV28 to TRBJ2-1; D may be TRBD2 (7 bases). The germline CDR1 and CDR2 sequences are MDHEN and SYDVKM. The ends were cut back, 2 bases at V and 0 bases at J, with 11 bases in the middle. This CDR3 spans 16 amino acids. The CDR3 coding sequence is TGTGCCAGCAGTTTAGCGGGGGCTGGCTCCTACAATGAGCAGTTCTTC. Translating it yields CASSLAGAGSYNEQFF.

This clone turned up a few times. The rearrangement joins TRBV5-5 to TRBJ1-2, with a possible D match to TRBD1 (6 bases). CDR3 size: 15 residues. Germline V lookup: CDR1 SGHKS, CDR2 YYEKEE (reference sequence). Trimming cost V 0 bases and J 5 bases, with 14 bases left between them. CDR3 DNA: TGTGCCAGCAGCTTGGCCGCACAGGGAAATTATGGCTACACCTTC. It encodes CASSLAAQGNYGYTF.

This clone showed up just a few times. This sequence joins TRBV27 and TRBJ1-1; weak D call: TRBD1 (5 bases). The germline V gene encodes CDR1 MNHEY and CDR2 SMNVEV (reference sequence). The V end lost 6 bases, the J end lost 9 bases, and 11 bases lay between the germline ends. The CDR3 runs to 11 residues. The CDR3 protein is CASSNRPQAFF. The DNA for the CDR3 is TGTGCCAGCAGCAACAGGCCCCAAGCTTTCTTT.

This chain joins TRBV19 and TRBJ2-7, with a weak D call TRBD1 (5 bases). The V end was cut by 5 bases, the J end by 3 bases, with 14 bases between. The CDR3 covers 14 residues. The germline CDR1 and CDR2 sequences are LNHDA and SQIVND (reference sequence). The CDR3 DNA is TGTGCCAGTAGTCTCACAAGGGGTAACTACGAGCAGTACTTC. Translation: CASSLTRGNYEQYF.

The chain recombines TRBV28 with TRBJ1-1, with 11 bases identical to TRBD1. V lost 2 bases and J lost 8; bases outside the gene matches: 10. Germline CDR1 reads MDHEN; CDR2 reads SYDVKM. This CDR3 has 16 residues. The CDR3 bases are TGTGCCAGCAGTTTAGCTTCTGGGACAGGGGGTTTCGAAGCTTTCTTT. Amino acids: CASSLASGTGGFEAFF.

This clone was recorded once. The CDR3 sequence is CASSNGVRGNTEAFF. CDR3 sequence (DNA): TGTGCCAGCTCTAATGGGGTCCGGGGGAACACTGAAGCTTTCTTT. The chain couples TRBV18 to TRBJ1-1; D is uncertain. The CDR3 is made up of 15 amino acids. V was trimmed by 6 bases and J by 1 base, leaving 15 bases between them. Germline CDR1 KGHSH, CDR2 LQKENI.

The chain has TRBV4-1 and TRBJ1-1; TRBD1 might be the D (5 bases). The CDR3 runs to 15 residues. Trimming took off 4 bases at V and 4 bases at J, with 16 bases between the two ends. Germline CDR1 and CDR2: MGHRA and YSYEKL. CDR3 DNA sequence: TGCGCCAGCAGCCCAGGGTCATCTTTTGGCACTGAAGCTTTCTTT. This sequence encodes CASSPGSSFGTEAFF.

The CDR3 reads CASSAGGTGNEKLFF. The CDR3 DNA is TGTGCCAGCAGTGCGGGGGGGACAGGGAATGAAAAACTGTTTTTT. The genes are TRBV25-1 and TRBJ1-4; 9 bases line up with TRBD1. V lost 4 bases, J lost 5 bases, and 5 bases stayed unmatched. The CDR3 extends over 15 amino acids. CDR1 and CDR2 from the germline V gene are MGHDK and SYGVNS.

V usage is TRBV6-1 and J usage is TRBJ1-4; D call uncertain. V lost 3 bases and J 8 bases, leaving 16 bases between the germline ends. The germline CDR1 and CDR2 sequences are MNHNS and SASEGT. This CDR3 has 15 amino acids. The CDR3 spells CASSDGQARVEKLFF. DNA for the CDR3: TGTGCCAGCAGTGATGGGCAGGCGAGAGTAGAAAAACTGTTTTTT.

This clone was recorded once. The rearrangement links TRBV5-4 to TRBJ2-7, with 10 bases fitting TRBD1. The CDR3 sequence is 16 residues long. Germline V gives CDR1 SGHNT, CDR2 YYREEE (reference sequence). Germline trimming cut 4 bases from V and 4 bases from J; bases unmatched to any gene: 11. The CDR3 coding sequence is TGTGCCAGCAGCACAGCCGGGACAGGGGTTTGGTACGAGCAGTACTTC. Its protein product is CASSTAGTGVWYEQYF.